What follows is one TCR beta chain and its context. This sample stems from a study of control samples from healthy donors and cancer patients. V was trimmed by 1 base and J by 1 base, leaving 10 bases between them. From germline, CDR1 is MGHDK and CDR2 SYGVNS. This CDR3 has 16 amino acids. Sequenced by immunoSEQ multiplex PCR; TCRdb stores in-frame clones only, minus some. In the table there are about 94,000 clones, around nine tenths of which are singletons. The sequence was obtained from a woman under 30 in good health. The chain has TRBV25-1 and TRBJ2-2, with a weak D call TRBD1 (6 bases). Sequencing was carried out using blood. The CDR3 sequence is CASSESRGQNTGELFF. The CDR3, as DNA: TGTGCCAGCAGTGAATCCCGGGGACAGAACACCGGGGAGCTGTTTTTT.